This TCR beta chain was found in a study of blood T cell repertoires in COVID-19 (TCRdb year 2020). Concerning the study at large: Collaborator samples came from the United States, Italy and Spain and covered acute and convalescent phases of COVID-19. The samples were drawn from the first 160 participants of the ongoing ImmuneRACE study and from about 1,200 subjects provided by 6 global collaborators. The repertoires were released in a freely available public database intended as a resource for research on the immune response to SARS-CoV-2. Where available, HLA class I and class II types were obtained from metadata supplied by the sample provider rather than from assay-based typing. The dataset comprised deeply sampled blood TCRbeta repertoires from subjects exposed to, actively infected with, or recovered from COVID-19. The material from the prospective study consisted of cDNA or gDNA derived from T cells, B-cell-depleted T cells, or PBMCs. Nearly every sample came with metadata listing a de-identified subject ID, COVID-19 status, age in years and sex.

TCRbeta CDR3 regions were amplified from genomic DNA by means of the immunoSEQ Assay, a bias-controlled multiplex PCR. In the paper's pipeline: The number of nucleated cells in each sample was estimated from the amplification of reference gene primers within the assay. To quantify the absolute abundance of each unique TCRbeta CDR3 rearrangement, sequence reads were collapsed and filtered. For each sample, productive Simpson clonality was calculated as the square root of Simpson's diversity index across productive rearrangements. The table comes from immuneACCESS by way of TCRdb, which keeps in-frame sequences with V and J called. Part of the clones is missing from these tables; in studies checked, under half for an unresolved V gene and the rest for unknown reasons. From that table come the V and J calls and clone size; the DNA was used to work out D and trimming. The sample profile shows 98,000 or so clones; 70% to 90% of them were found once. The ten top clones hold 10% to 15% of the sample.

Of note for this clone: Which antigen it targets is not known. The record has no base qualities; no much larger clone is one base away.

General findings and caveats noted by the study authors: Clinical and demographic metadata were provided uncurated, with the amount varying by source and participant.

The V and J ends are trimmed by 9 bases and 2 bases, leaving 16 bases between them. Counted from cysteine to phenylalanine, this CDR3 has 14 amino acids. The DNA shown is the 42-base CDR3, in frame from base 1. Sequences KGHDR (CDR1) and SFDVKD (CDR2) are obtained from the germline V gene. Whole blood was collected in K2EDTA tubes by collaborating institutions according to the institutions' own protocols. Collaborator samples were shipped for TCRbeta analysis as frozen whole blood, isolated PBMCs, or DNA extracted from either sample type. The source of this sequence is a woman aged 55-75 years in a cohort sampled during active or convalescent COVID-19. The V and J segments used are TRBV24-1 and TRBJ2-7; tentative D gene TRBD1, with 5 bases matching. Specimen: peripheral blood. The CDR3 corresponds to CATQTGYPPYEQYF. The DNA sequence reads TGTGCCACCCAAACAGGATATCCCCCCTACGAGCAGTACTTC.